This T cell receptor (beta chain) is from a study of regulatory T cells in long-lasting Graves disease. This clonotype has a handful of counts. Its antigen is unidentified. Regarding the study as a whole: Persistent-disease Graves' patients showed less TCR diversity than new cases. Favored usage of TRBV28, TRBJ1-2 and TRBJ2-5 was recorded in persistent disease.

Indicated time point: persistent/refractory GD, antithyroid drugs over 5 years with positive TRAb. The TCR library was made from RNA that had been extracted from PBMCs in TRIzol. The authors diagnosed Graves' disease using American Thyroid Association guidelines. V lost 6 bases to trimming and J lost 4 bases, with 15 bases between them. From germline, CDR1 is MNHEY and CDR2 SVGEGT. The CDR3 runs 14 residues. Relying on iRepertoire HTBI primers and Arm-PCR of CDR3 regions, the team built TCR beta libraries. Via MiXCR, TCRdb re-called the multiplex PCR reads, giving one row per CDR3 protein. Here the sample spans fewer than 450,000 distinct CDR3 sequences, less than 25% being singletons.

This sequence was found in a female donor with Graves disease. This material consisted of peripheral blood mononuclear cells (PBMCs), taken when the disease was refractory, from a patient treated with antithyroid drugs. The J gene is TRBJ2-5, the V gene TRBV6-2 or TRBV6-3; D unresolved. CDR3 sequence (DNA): TGTGCCAGCAGACCCGGAGACTGGGGAGAGACCCAGTACTTC. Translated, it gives CASRPGDWGETQYF.